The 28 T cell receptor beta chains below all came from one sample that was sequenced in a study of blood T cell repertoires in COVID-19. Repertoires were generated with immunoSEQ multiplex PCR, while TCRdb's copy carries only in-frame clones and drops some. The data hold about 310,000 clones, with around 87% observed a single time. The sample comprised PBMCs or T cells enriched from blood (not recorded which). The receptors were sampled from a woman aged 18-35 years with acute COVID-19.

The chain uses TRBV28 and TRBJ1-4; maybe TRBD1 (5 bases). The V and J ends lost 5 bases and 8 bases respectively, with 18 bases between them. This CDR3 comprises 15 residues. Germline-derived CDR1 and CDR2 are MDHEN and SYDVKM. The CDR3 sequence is CASSEDIWDREKLFF. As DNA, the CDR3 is TGTGCCAGCAGTGAGGACATATGGGATAGGGAAAAACTGTTTTTT.

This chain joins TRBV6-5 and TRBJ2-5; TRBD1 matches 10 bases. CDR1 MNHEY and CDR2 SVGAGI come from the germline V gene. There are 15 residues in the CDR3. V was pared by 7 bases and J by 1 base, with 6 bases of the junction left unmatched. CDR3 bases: TGTGCCAGCACCAGGACAGGGGGATCCCAAGAGACCCAGTACTTC. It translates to CASTRTGGSQETQYF.

The CDR3 spells CASSLSLAGAEQYF. The CDR3 DNA is TGTGCCAGCAGCTTAAGCCTAGCGGGAGCCGAGCAGTACTTC. The rearrangement joins TRBV7-9 to TRBJ2-7; 10 bases are shared with TRBD2. The CDR3 is made up of 14 amino acids. The junction had 4 bases not matched to a gene; V was cut back by 2 bases and J by 6 bases. CDR1 and CDR2 from the germline V gene are SEHNR and FQNEAQ (reference sequence).

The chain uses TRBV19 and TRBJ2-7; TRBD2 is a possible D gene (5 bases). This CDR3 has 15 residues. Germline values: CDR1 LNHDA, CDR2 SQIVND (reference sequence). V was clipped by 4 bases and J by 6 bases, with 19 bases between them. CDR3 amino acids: CASSKGMGSLGEQYF. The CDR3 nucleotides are TGTGCCAGTAGTAAAGGAATGGGGAGTTTGGGCGAGCAGTACTTC. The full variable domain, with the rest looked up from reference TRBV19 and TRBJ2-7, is DGGITQSPKYLFRKEGQNVTLSCEQNLNHDAMYWYRQDPGQGLRLIYYSQIVNDFQKGDIAEGYSVSREKKESFPLTVTSAQKNPTAFYLCASSKGMGSLGEQYFGPGTRLTVT.

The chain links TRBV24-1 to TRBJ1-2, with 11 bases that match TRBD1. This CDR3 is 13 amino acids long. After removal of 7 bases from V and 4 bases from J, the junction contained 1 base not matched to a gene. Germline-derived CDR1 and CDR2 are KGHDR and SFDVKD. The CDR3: CATRDRGLYGYTF. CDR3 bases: TGTGCCACCAGGGACAGGGGGCTCTATGGCTACACCTTC.

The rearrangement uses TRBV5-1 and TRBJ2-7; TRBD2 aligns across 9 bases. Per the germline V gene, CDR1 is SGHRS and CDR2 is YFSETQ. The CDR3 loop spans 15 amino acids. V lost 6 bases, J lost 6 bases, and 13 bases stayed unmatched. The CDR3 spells CASKSWREGPGEQYF. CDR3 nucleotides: TGCGCCAGCAAGTCCTGGCGGGAGGGCCCGGGCGAGCAGTACTTC.

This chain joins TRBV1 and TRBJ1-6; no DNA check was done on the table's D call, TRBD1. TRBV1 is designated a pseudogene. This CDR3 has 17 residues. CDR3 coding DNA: TGCACCAGCAGCCAAGAGAGGGCGAGACAGGGGGCATCACCCCTCCACTTT. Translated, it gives CTSSQERARQGASPLHF.

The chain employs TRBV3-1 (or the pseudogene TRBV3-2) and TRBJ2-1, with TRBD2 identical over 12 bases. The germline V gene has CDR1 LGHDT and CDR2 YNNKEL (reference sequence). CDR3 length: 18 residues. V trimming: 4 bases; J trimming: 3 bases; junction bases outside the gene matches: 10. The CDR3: CASSPDPTSGSGYNEQFF. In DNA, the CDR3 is TGTGCCAGCAGCCCCGACCCGACTAGCGGGAGTGGCTACAATGAGCAGTTCTTC.

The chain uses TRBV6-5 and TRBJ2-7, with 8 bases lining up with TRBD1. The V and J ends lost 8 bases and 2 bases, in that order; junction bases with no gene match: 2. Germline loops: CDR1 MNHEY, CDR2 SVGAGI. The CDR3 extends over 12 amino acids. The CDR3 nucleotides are TGTGCCAGCGGGGACAGGCCCTACGAGCAGTACTTC. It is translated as CASGDRPYEQYF.

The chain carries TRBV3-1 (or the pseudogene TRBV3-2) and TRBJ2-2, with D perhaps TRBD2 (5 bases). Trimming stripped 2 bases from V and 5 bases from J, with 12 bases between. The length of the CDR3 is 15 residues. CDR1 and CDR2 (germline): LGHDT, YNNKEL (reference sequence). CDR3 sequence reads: CASSQMGVRTGELFF. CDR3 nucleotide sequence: TGTGCCAGCAGCCAAATGGGAGTGAGGACCGGGGAGCTGTTTTTT.

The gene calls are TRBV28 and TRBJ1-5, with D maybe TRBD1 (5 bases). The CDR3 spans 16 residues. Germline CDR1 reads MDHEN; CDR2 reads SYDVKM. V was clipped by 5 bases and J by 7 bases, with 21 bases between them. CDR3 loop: CASSPRTLTLGQPQHF. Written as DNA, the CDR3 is TGTGCCAGCAGTCCACGGACACTGACCTTAGGGCAGCCCCAGCATTTT.

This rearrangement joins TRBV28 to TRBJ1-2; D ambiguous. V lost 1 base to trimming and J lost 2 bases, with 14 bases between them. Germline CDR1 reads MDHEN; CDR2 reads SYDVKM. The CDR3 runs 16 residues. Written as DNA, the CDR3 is TGTGCCAGCAGTTTATTGCGGCAAATCAACAACTATGGCTACACCTTC. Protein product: CASSLLRQINNYGYTF.

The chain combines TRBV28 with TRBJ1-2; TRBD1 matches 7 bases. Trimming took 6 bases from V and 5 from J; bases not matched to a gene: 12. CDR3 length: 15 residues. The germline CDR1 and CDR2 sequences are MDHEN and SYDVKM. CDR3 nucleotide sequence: TGTGCCAGCAGCCTTCCCGGACAGGCAAGGTATGGCTACACCTTC. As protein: CASSLPGQARYGYTF.

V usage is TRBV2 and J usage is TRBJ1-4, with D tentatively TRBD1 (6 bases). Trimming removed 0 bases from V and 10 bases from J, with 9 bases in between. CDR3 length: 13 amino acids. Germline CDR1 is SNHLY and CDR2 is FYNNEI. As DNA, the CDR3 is TGTGCCAGCAGTGAAGCTGAACAGGGAAAACTGTTTTTT. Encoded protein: CASSEAEQGKLFF. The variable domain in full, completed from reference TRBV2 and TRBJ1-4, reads EPEVTQTPSHQVTQMGQEVILRCVPISNHLYFYWYRQILGQKVEFLVSFYNNEISEKSEIFDDQFSVERPDGSNFTLKIRSTKLEDSAMYFCASSEAEQGKLFFGSGTQLSVL.

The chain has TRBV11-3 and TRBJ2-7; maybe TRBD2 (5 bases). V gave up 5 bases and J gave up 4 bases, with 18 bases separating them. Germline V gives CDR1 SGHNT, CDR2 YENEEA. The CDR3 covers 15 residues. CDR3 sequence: CASSLGGQAGYEQYF. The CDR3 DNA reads TGTGCCAGCAGCCTCGGAGGTCAAGCAGGTTACGAGCAGTACTTC. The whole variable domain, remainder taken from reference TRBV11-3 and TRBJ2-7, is EAGVVQSPRYKIIEKKQPVAFWCNPISGHNTLYWYLQNLGQGPELLIRYENEEAVDDSQLPKDRFSAERLKGVDSTLKIQPAELGDSAVYLCASSLGGQAGYEQYFGPGTRLTVT.

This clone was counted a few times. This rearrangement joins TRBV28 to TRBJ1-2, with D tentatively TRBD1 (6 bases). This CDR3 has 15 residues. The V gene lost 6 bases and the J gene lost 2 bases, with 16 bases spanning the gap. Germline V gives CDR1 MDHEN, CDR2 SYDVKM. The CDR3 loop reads CASRTLTTGNYGYTF. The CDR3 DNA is TGTGCCAGCAGAACGCTGACCACAGGGAACTATGGCTACACCTTC.

CDR3 sequence reads: CASSLEGQVFSSSYNEQFF. The CDR3 DNA reads TGTGCCAGCAGCCTAGAGGGACAGGTCTTTTCAAGCTCCTACAATGAGCAGTTCTTC. The rearrangement uses TRBV14 and TRBJ2-1; 8 positions match TRBD1. V lost 4 bases, J lost 0 bases, and 14 bases stayed unmatched. The CDR3 has 19 residues. Germline-derived CDR1 and CDR2 are SGHDN and FVKESK.

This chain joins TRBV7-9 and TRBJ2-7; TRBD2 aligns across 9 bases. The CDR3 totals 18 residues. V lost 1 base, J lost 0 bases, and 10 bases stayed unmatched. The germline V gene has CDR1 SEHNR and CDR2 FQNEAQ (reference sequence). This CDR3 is CASSLGLAAPISSYEQYF. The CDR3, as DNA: TGTGCCAGCAGCTTAGGACTAGCGGCGCCCATTAGCTCCTACGAGCAGTACTTC. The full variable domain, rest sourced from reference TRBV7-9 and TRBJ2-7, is DTGVSQNPRHKITKRGQNVTFRCDPISEHNRLYWYRQTLGQGPEFLTYFQNEAQLEKSRLLSDRFSAERPKGSFSTLEIQRTEQGDSAMYLCASSLGLAAPISSYEQYFGPGTRLTVT.

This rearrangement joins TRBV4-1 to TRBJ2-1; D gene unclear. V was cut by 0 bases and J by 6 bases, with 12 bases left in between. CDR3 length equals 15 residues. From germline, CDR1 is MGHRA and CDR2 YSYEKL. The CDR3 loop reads CASSQEEMSGNEQFF. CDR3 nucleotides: TGCGCCAGCAGCCAAGAAGAGATGAGTGGCAATGAGCAGTTCTTC.

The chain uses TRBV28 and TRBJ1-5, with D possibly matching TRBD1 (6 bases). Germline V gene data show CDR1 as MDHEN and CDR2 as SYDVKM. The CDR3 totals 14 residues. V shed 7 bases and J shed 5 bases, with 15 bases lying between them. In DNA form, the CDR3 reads TGTGCCAGCACCTCAGGGGCAGGGGATCAGCCCCAGCATTTT. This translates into CASTSGAGDQPQHF.

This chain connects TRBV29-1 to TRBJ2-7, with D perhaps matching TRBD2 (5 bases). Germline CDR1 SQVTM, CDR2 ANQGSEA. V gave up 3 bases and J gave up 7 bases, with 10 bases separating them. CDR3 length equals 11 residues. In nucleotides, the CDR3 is TGCAGCGTTGACGAGGGCTGGGAGCAGTACTTC. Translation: CSVDEGWEQYF.

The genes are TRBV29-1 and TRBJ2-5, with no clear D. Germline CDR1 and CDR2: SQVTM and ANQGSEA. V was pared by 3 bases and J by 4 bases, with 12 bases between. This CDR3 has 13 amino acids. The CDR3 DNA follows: TGCAGCGTTGACGGTGATAGCACAGAGACCCAGTACTTC. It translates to CSVDGDSTETQYF.

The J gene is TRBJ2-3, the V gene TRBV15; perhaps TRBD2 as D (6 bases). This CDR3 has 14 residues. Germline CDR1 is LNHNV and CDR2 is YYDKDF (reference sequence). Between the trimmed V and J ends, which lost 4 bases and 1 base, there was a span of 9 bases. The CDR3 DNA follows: TGTGCCACCAGCACGGCTAGCGGCACAGATACGCAGTATTTT. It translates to CATSTASGTDTQYF.

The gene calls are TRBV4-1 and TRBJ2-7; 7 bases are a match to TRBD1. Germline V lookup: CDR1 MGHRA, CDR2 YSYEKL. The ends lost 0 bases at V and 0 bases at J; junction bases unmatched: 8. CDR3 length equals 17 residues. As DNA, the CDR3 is TGCGCCAGCAGCCAAGAAGCCCCACAGGGGCGCTCCTACGAGCAGTACTTC. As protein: CASSQEAPQGRSYEQYF.

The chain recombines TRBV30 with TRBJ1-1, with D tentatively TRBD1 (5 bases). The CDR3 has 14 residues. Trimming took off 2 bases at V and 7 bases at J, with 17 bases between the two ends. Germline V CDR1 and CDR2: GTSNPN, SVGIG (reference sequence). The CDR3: CAWSTRQLRGEAFF. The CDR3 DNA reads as TGTGCCTGGAGTACTCGACAGCTAAGGGGTGAAGCTTTCTTT. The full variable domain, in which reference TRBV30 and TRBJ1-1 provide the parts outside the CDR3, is SQTIHQWPATLVQPVGSPLSLECTVEGTSNPNLYWYRQAAGRGLQLLFYSVGIGQISSEVPQNLSASRPQDRQFILSSKKLLLSDSGFYLCAWSTRQLRGEAFFGQGTRLTVV.

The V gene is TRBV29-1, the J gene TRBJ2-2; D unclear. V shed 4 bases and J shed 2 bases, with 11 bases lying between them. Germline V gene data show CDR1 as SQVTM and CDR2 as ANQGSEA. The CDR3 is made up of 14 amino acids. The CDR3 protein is CSVVGGSNTGELFF. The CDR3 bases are TGCAGCGTTGTCGGCGGCTCCAACACCGGGGAGCTGTTTTTT.

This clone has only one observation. The CDR3 region is CASSSGQGGNTGELFF. The CDR3 DNA reads as TGTGCCAGCAGTTCCGGACAGGGAGGGAACACCGGGGAGCTGTTTTTT. This chain joins TRBV27 and TRBJ2-2; 8 bases map to TRBD1. The germline CDR1 and CDR2 sequences are MNHEY and SMNVEV (reference sequence). The CDR3 is 16 amino acids. Trimming at V came to 4 bases and at J to 1 base, leaving 5 bases not matched to a gene.

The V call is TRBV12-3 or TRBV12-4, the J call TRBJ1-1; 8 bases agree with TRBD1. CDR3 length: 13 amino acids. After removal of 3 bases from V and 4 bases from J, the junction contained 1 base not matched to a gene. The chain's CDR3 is CASSFDRGTEAFF. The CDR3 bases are TGTGCCAGCAGTTTCGACAGGGGCACTGAAGCTTTCTTT.